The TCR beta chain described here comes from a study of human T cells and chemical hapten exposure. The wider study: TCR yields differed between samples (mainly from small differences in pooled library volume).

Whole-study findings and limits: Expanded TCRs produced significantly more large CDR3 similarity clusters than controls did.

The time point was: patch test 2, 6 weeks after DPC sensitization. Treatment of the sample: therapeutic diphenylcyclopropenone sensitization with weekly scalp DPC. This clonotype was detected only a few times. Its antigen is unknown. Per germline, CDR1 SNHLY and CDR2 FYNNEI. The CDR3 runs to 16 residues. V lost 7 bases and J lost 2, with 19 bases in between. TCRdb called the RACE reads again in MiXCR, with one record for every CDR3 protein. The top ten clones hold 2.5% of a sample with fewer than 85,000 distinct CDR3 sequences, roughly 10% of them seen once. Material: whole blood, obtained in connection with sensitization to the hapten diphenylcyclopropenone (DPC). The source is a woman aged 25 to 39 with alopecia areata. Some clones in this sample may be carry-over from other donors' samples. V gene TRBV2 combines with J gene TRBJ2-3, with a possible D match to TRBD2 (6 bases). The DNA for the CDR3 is TGTGCCAGCATCGGAGTAGGAGGGCAAGTCACAGATACGCAGTATTTT. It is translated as CASIGVGGQVTDTQYF. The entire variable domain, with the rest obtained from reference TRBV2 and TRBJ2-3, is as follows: EPEVTQTPSHQVTQMGQEVILRCVPISNHLYFYWYRQILGQKVEFLVSFYNNEISEKSEIFDDQFSVERPDGSNFTLKIRSTKLEDSAMYFCASIGVGGQVTDTQYFGPGTRLTVL.